The 23 T cell receptor beta chains below all came from one sample that was sequenced in a study of molecular identifiers for immune sequencing clone quantification. TCRdb analysed the PCR reads with MiXCR anew, one entry per CDR3 protein. The sample consists of 600,000 to 650,000 distinct CDR3 sequences, nearly 20% of them appearing once. Material: naive CD8+ T cells from blood, with Jurkat cell RNA spiked in. Subset in this sample: FACS-sorted CD8+CD4-CCR7+CD45RA+ naive T cells. These receptors originate from a human donor in good health. Some libraries in this study had Jurkat cell RNA spiked in.

This clonotype appeared a few times. The chain employs TRBV6-5 and TRBJ2-7; tentative D call: TRBD2 (7 bases). Looked up from germline, CDR1 is MNHEY and CDR2 is SVGAGI. The CDR3 covers 13 residues. The V end was cut by 8 bases, the J end by 4 bases, with 15 bases between. The CDR3: CASAAGATYEQYF. The CDR3 DNA sequence: TGTGCCAGCGCGGCGGGGGCTACATACGAGCAGTACTTC.

This clonotype has a count of ten or more. J is TRBJ1-1 and V is TRBV2, with D possibly TRBD1 on 6 matching bases. Germline CDR1 SNHLY, CDR2 FYNNEI. The ends were cut back, 5 bases at V and 0 bases at J, with 10 bases in the middle. There are 14 residues in the CDR3. The CDR3: CASSPDSLNTEAFF. DNA for the CDR3: TGTGCCAGCAGTCCGGACAGCTTGAACACTGAAGCTTTCTTT.

The chain uses TRBV12-5 and TRBJ2-1; no clear D gene. Trimming shortened V by 1 base and J by 9 bases, and 10 bases separated the two germline ends. Germline assignment: CDR1 LGHNT and CDR2 FRNRAP. The CDR3 sequence is 13 residues long. The CDR3 sequence is CASGLGATFEQFF. The DNA for the CDR3 is TGTGCTAGTGGTTTGGGCGCTACGTTTGAGCAGTTCTTC.

This clonotype appeared many times. This sequence joins TRBV14 and TRBJ1-1; a possible D gene is TRBD1 (5 bases). V lost 2 bases, J lost 3 bases, and 19 bases lay in between. The germline V gene encodes CDR1 SGHDN and CDR2 FVKESK. The CDR3 has 17 amino acids. CDR3 nucleotides: TGTGCCAGCAGCCAACCGTCGTCAGGGAAAGGGGACACTGAAGCTTTCTTT. Translated: CASSQPSSGKGDTEAFF.

Points on this clonotype: This may stem from a read error, because a much larger clone lies one nucleotide away. V is TRBV6-2 or TRBV6-3 and J is TRBJ2-2; 7 bases line up with TRBD1. V gave up 8 bases and J gave up 5 bases; unmatched junction bases: 11. There are 15 residues in the CDR3. From germline, CDR1 is MNHEY and CDR2 SVGEGT. The CDR3 loop is CASGGTGDYTGELFF. For the CDR3, the DNA is TGTGCCAGCGGGGGAACAGGGGATTATACCGGGGAGCTGTTTTTT.

This clonotype was counted many times. The CDR3 reads CASTGDSITGNQPQHF. Written as DNA, the CDR3 is TGTGCCAGCACGGGAGACTCCATAACGGGCAATCAGCCCCAGCATTTT. J is TRBJ1-5 and V is TRBV28, with D unclear. V lost 7 bases to trimming and J lost 2 bases, with 18 bases between them. From germline, CDR1 is MDHEN and CDR2 SYDVKM. CDR3 length: 16 residues.

This clonotype was detected many times. This chain joins TRBV7-2 and TRBJ2-3; D call uncertain. Germline V gene sequence: CDR1 SGHTA, CDR2 FQGNSA. The V gene lost 1 base and the J gene lost 6 bases, with 11 bases spanning the gap. There are 14 residues in the CDR3. The CDR3 region is CASSLGLGMDTQYF. Written as DNA, the CDR3 is TGTGCCAGCAGCTTAGGGCTGGGTATGGATACGCAGTATTTT.

This rearrangement joins TRBV6-2 or TRBV6-3 to TRBJ2-7; D not resolved. Germline V gives CDR1 MNHEY, CDR2 SVGEGT. The CDR3 extends over 13 amino acids. V lost 1 base and J lost 2, with 6 bases in between. CDR3: CASSYFGPYEQYF. DNA for the CDR3: TGTGCCAGCAGTTACTTCGGACCCTACGAGCAGTACTTC.

This clonotype was counted many times. The chain employs TRBV5-5 and TRBJ2-7, with 8 nucleotides matching TRBD2. The CDR3 is made up of 12 amino acids. With 8 bases clipped from V and 3 bases from J, the junction kept 4 bases outside the gene matches. Germline V gives CDR1 SGHKS, CDR2 YYEKEE (reference sequence). The chain's CDR3 is CARRGVDYEQYF. CDR3 bases: TGTGCCAGGCGGGGGGTGGACTACGAGCAGTACTTC. Full variable domain (outside the CDR3, taken from reference TRBV5-5 and TRBJ2-7): DAGVTQSPTHLIKTRGQQVTLRCSPISGHKSVSWYQQVLGQGPQFIFQYYEKEERGRGNFPDRFSARQFPNYSSELNVNALLLGDSALYLCARRGVDYEQYFGPGTRLTVT.

At least ten counts were recorded for this clonotype. The chain employs TRBV7-6 and TRBJ1-3, with no clear D. V lost 0 bases and J lost 0, with 9 bases in between. Per the germline V gene, CDR1 is SGHVS and CDR2 is FNYEAQ. The CDR3 contains 16 residues. The CDR3 loop reads CASSLAGDISGNTIYF. The DNA of the CDR3 is TGTGCCAGCAGCTTAGCCGGGGATATCTCTGGAAACACCATATATTTT.

This clonotype has a count of ten or more. V and J are TRBV4-3 and TRBJ2-7, with D perhaps matching TRBD1 or TRBD2 (5 bases each). V was shortened by 0 bases and J by 0 bases, with 15 bases between the two germline ends. This CDR3 contains 17 residues. Germline V lookup: CDR1 LGHNA, CDR2 YSLEER. DNA of the CDR3: TGCGCCAGCAGCCAAGATGCATCGGGACCGGCCTCCTACGAGCAGTACTTC. Encoded protein: CASSQDASGPASYEQYF.

This clonotype was seen a few times. The V and J genes are TRBV15 and TRBJ2-2; TRBD1 matches at 8 bases. J gave up 6 bases and V 2 bases, and 8 bases lay outside the gene matches. There are 16 residues in the CDR3. Germline V lookup: CDR1 LNHNV, CDR2 YYDKDF (reference sequence). The CDR3 reads CATSRPPSGGPGELFF. The DNA for the CDR3 is TGTGCCACCAGCAGACCTCCCTCAGGGGGCCCCGGGGAGCTGTTTTTT.

Details on this clonotype: In this CDR3 the conserved last residue, phenylalanine or tryptophan, is missing, so a read error is likely. The chain has TRBV5-6 and TRBJ1-1; no firm D call. Germline values: CDR1 SGHDT, CDR2 YYEEEE. There are 13 residues in the CDR3. V gave up 1 base and J gave up 5 bases, with 9 bases separating them. Here the CDR3 DNA reads TGTGCCAGCAGCTTGACGGGTTCGACTGAAGCTTTCTCT. It translates to CASSLTGSTEAFS.

At least ten counts were recorded for this clonotype. The CDR3 DNA is TGCGCCAGCAGCTACCTAGCGGGTGAGCAGTTCTTC. It translates to CASSYLAGEQFF. This chain uses TRBV5-1 with TRBJ2-1; the match to TRBD2 covers 8 bases. From germline, CDR1 is SGHRS and CDR2 YFSETQ. The CDR3 extends over 12 amino acids. The V gene end was trimmed by 3 bases and the J gene end by 9 bases; junction bases not matched to a gene: 2.

Comments on this clonotype: A much larger clone differs from this one at a single base, so this may be a read error. The rearrangement joins TRBV20-1 to TRBJ2-3; either TRBD1 or TRBD2 may fit D (6 bases each). Germline lookup yields CDR1 DFQATT and CDR2 SNEGSKA (reference sequence). The length of the CDR3 is 16 residues. The V gene lost 3 bases and the J gene lost 8 bases, with 24 bases spanning the gap. CDR3 loop: CSARIGGGRVRGTQYF. In DNA form, the CDR3 reads TGCAGTGCTAGGATCGGAGGGGGGCGGGTCAGAGGTACGCAGTATTTT.

A word on this clonotype: This clone may be a read error of a much larger clone one base away. The V and J genes are TRBV3-1 and TRBJ2-3; D not resolved. The CDR3 is 15 residues long. Germline-derived CDR1 and CDR2 are LGHDT and YNNKEL (reference sequence). Trimming stripped 3 bases from V and 6 bases from J, with 16 bases between. This chain's CDR3 is CASSQGPFGMDTQYF. CDR3 DNA: TGTGCCAGCAGCCAGGGCCCCTTTGGGATGGATACGCAGTATTTT.

This clonotype was counted many times. The rearrangement links TRBV27 to TRBJ2-7; the match to TRBD2 covers 15 bases. The trim removed 6 bases at V and 0 bases at J, leaving 9 bases unmatched. The CDR3 extends over 18 amino acids. CDR1 and CDR2 (germline): MNHEY, SMNVEV (reference sequence). CDR3 amino acids: CASREGLAGGSSSYEQYF. The CDR3 nucleotides read TGTGCCAGCAGGGAAGGACTAGCGGGGGGGTCGAGCTCCTACGAGCAGTACTTC.

Notes on this clonotype: With a much larger clone just one base away, this may be a read error. The genes are TRBV7-9 and TRBJ2-1, with a tentative D call TRBD2 (6 bases). Deletions cut 5 bases from V and 6 bases from J, with 17 bases between. This CDR3 has 15 amino acids. The germline gives CDR1 SEHNR, CDR2 FQNEAQ (reference sequence). CDR3: CASSHTTLGGNEQFF. The CDR3 DNA reads TGTGCCAGCAGCCACACAACCCTGGGAGGCAATGAGCAGTTCTTC.

Details on this clonotype: A much larger clone lies a single base off, so this may be a read error. The V and J genes are TRBV7-6 and TRBJ2-7; D might be TRBD2 (6 bases). Per the germline V gene, CDR1 is SGHVS and CDR2 is FNYEAQ. This CDR3 has 15 residues. CDR3: CAGSAIGGAGYEQYF. In nucleotides, the CDR3 is TGTGCCGGCAGCGCAATAGGCGGGGCAGGCTACGAGCAGTACTTC.

As concerns this clonotype: Possible read error: a much larger clone is one base away. J is TRBJ2-3 and V is TRBV6-2 or TRBV6-3; TRBD2 agrees at 8 bases. The germline V gene has CDR1 MNHEY and CDR2 SVGEGT. V lost 6 bases, J lost 5 bases, and 16 bases stayed unmatched. This CDR3 has 17 amino acids. The CDR3 coding sequence is TGTGCCAGCAGCTCCTGGGACTACCGGGGGGGCATAGATACGCAGTATTTT. Protein product: CASSSWDYRGGIDTQYF.

The chain has TRBV13 and TRBJ2-7, with 11 bases aligning to TRBD1. The V gene end was trimmed by 1 base and the J gene end by 4 bases; junction bases not matched to a gene: 6. The CDR3 is made up of 16 amino acids. Looked up from germline, CDR1 is PRHDT and CDR2 is FYEKMQ (reference sequence). The CDR3 reads CASSLDGTGGWYEQYF. The CDR3 DNA reads TGTGCCAGCAGCTTAGATGGGACAGGGGGATGGTACGAGCAGTACTTC.

This clonotype was seen a handful of times. This chain connects TRBV29-1 to TRBJ2-1, with 8 bases aligning to TRBD2. With V trimmed by 5 bases and J by 7 bases, 4 bases remained unmatched. Germline CDR1 is SQVTM and CDR2 is ANQGSEA. This CDR3 contains 12 residues. This CDR3 is CSVLTSVNEQFF. CDR3 nucleotide sequence: TGCAGCGTTTTGACTAGCGTAAATGAGCAGTTCTTC.

This clonotype was picked up a small number of times. This chain connects TRBV27 to TRBJ2-3, with 12 bases identical to TRBD2. Germline loops: CDR1 MNHEY, CDR2 SMNVEV (reference sequence). This CDR3 is 17 amino acids long. V gave up 5 bases and J gave up 3 bases; unmatched junction bases: 9. The DNA of the CDR3 is TGTGCCAGCAGTCAAAGACTAGCGGGGGACGGAACAGATACGCAGTATTTT. Amino acids: CASSQRLAGDGTDTQYF.